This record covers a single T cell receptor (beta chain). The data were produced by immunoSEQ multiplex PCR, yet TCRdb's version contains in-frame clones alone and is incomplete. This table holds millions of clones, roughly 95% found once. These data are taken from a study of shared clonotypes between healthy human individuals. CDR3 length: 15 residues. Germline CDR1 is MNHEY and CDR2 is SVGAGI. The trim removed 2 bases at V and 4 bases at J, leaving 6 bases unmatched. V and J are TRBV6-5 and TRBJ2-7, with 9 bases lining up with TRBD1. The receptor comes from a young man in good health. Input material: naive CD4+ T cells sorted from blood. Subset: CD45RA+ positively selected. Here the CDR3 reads CASSYETGGWYEQYF. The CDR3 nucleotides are TGTGCCAGCAGTTACGAAACAGGGGGCTGGTACGAGCAGTACTTC.